A single sample is the source of the 20 T cell receptor beta chains below, sequenced in a study of OX40 agonist ivuxolimab in advanced cancers. Library preparation was by the immunoSEQ multiplex PCR assay. Sourced from immuneACCESS, this table was stored by TCRdb with only in-frame sequences that have V and J called. A share of the clones is absent; for the studies checked, an unresolved V gene accounts for under half, and the remainder has no known explanation. This sample comprises roughly 73,000 clones, roughly 91% of them detected only once. The top ten clonotypes cover approximately 2.4% of the sample. Sequenced here: CD4+ or CD8+ T cells sorted from blood, sampled in a trial of the OX40 agonist ivuxolimab. All receptors derive from an adult with an advanced solid tumor such as melanoma, head and neck, liver or kidney cancer.

V and J are TRBV7-8 and TRBJ1-2, with TRBD1 identical over 7 bases. Germline loops: CDR1 SGHVS, CDR2 FQNEAQ. The CDR3 is 13 residues long. The junction had 3 bases not matched to a gene; V was cut back by 1 base and J by 7 bases. CDR3: CASSLETGFGYTF. The CDR3 DNA is TGTGCCAGCAGCTTAGAGACAGGGTTTGGCTACACCTTC. The full variable domain, completed using reference TRBV7-8 and TRBJ1-2, is GAGVSQSPRYKVAKRGQDVALRCDPISGHVSLFWYQQALGQGPEFLTYFQNEAQLDKSGLPSDRFFAERPEGSVSTLKIQRTQQEDSAVYLCASSLETGFGYTFGSGTRLTVV.

This CDR3 is CAISESGGSALFYEQYF. The CDR3 region has the DNA TGTGCCATCAGTGAGTCTGGAGGCAGCGCACTTTTTTACGAGCAGTACTTC. The J gene is TRBJ2-7, the V gene TRBV10-3, with a possible D match to TRBD2 (5 bases). This CDR3 is built from 17 residues. The V gene's germline CDR1 is ENHRY and CDR2 SYGVKD. V dropped 0 bases and J dropped 4 bases, with 19 bases sitting between them.

This clone was observed once. In DNA, the CDR3 is TGTGCCAGCAGGAGGGGGGGCGTCCCTGCGGGAAACATTCAGTACTTC. Protein sequence: CASRRGGVPAGNIQYF. J is TRBJ2-4 and V is TRBV28; a weak D match, TRBD2 (7 bases). V lost 6 bases and J lost 6, with 21 bases in between. Germline CDR1 MDHEN, CDR2 SYDVKM. This CDR3 contains 16 residues.

The chain uses TRBV5-1 and TRBJ2-7, with no clear D. Trimming took off 4 bases at V and 0 bases at J, with 8 bases between the two ends. There are 13 residues in the CDR3. From germline, CDR1 is SGHRS and CDR2 YFSETQ. CDR3 coding DNA: TGCGCCAGCAGCATCGCAAGCTCCTACGAGCAGTACTTC. It translates to CASSIASSYEQYF.

The chain joins TRBV5-6 to TRBJ2-3; 9 nucleotides agree with TRBD2. J lost 2 bases, V lost 4 bases, and 5 bases had no gene match. Germline V gene data show CDR1 as SGHDT and CDR2 as YYEEEE. This CDR3 spans 15 amino acids. This CDR3 is CASSRAGGYTDTQYF. As DNA, the CDR3 is TGTGCCAGCAGCCGAGCGGGGGGCTACACAGATACGCAGTATTTT.

The rearrangement uses TRBV28 and TRBJ1-5; D may be TRBD1 (5 bases). Per the germline V gene, CDR1 is MDHEN and CDR2 is SYDVKM. The CDR3 sequence is 15 residues long. V gave up 4 bases and J gave up 8 bases, with 18 bases separating them. CDR3 coding DNA: TGTGCCAGCAGTTCAGTTACAGGCGGCGTTGAGCCCCAGCATTTT. Encoded protein: CASSSVTGGVEPQHF. Together with reference TRBV28 and TRBJ1-5, the CDR3 gives the full variable domain: DVKVTQSSRYLVKRTGEKVFLECVQDMDHENMFWYRQDPGLGLRLIYFSYDVKMKEKGDIPEGYSVSREKKERFSLILESASTNQTSMYLCASSSVTGGVEPQHFGDGTRLSIL.

The V call is TRBV7-2, the J call TRBJ2-2; D gene unclear. CDR3 size: 15 residues. Looked up from germline, CDR1 is SGHTA and CDR2 is FQGNSA. Deletions cut 5 bases from V and 0 bases from J, with 10 bases between. The CDR3, as DNA: TGTGCCAGCAGCGTAAGGCGGTCGAACACCGGGGAGCTGTTTTTT. Translated, it gives CASSVRRSNTGELFF.

The chain is built from TRBV10-3 and TRBJ2-7; 15 nucleotides align to TRBD2. The trim removed 7 bases at V and 4 bases at J, leaving 5 bases unmatched. This CDR3 spans 15 amino acids. Germline CDR1 and CDR2: ENHRY and SYGVKD. The CDR3 here is CAITPGLAGGYEQYF. The CDR3 nucleotides are TGTGCCATCACCCCGGGACTAGCGGGGGGTTACGAGCAGTACTTC.

CDR3 in amino acids: CASSSFYSSGANVLTF. The CDR3 DNA follows: TGTGCCAGTAGTTCTTTTTATAGCTCTGGGGCCAACGTCCTGACTTTC. The gene calls are TRBV19 and TRBJ2-6; D gene uncertain. The CDR3 is 16 residues long. Germline V CDR1 and CDR2: LNHDA, SQIVND (reference sequence). The ends were cut back, 5 bases at V and 0 bases at J, with 11 bases in the middle.

The CDR3 DNA reads TGTGCCAGCAGCTTGGACTGGGCTAGCACAGATACGCAGTATTTT. Its protein product is CASSLDWASTDTQYF. This rearrangement joins TRBV11-2 to TRBJ2-3, with D maybe TRBD2 (5 bases). The CDR3 loop spans 15 amino acids. Germline CDR1 reads SGHAT; CDR2 reads FQNNGV. V lost 3 bases to trimming and J lost 0 bases, with 10 bases between them.

The V gene is TRBV5-1, the J gene TRBJ2-2, with D hard to call. CDR1 and CDR2 (germline): SGHRS, YFSETQ. V was cut by 4 bases and J by 7 bases, with 20 bases left in between. CDR3 size: 16 residues. CDR3 residues: CASSPNYLGDDGELFF. CDR3 in DNA: TGCGCCAGCAGCCCTAATTATCTAGGTGATGACGGGGAGCTGTTTTTT.

J is TRBJ1-1 and V is TRBV6-1; 8 nucleotides match TRBD1. Losses at the gene ends were 5 bases for V and 4 bases for J; bases not matched to a gene: 6. CDR3 length equals 14 residues. Germline lookup yields CDR1 MNHNS and CDR2 SASEGT. The CDR3 here is CASSWTGSGTEAFF. CDR3 DNA sequence: TGTGCCAGCAGTTGGACAGGGTCAGGCACTGAAGCTTTCTTT.

The chain recombines TRBV5-1 with TRBJ2-1; 10 bases line up with TRBD2. V lost 0 bases to trimming and J lost 7 bases; unmatched junction nucleotides: 7. Germline loops: CDR1 SGHRS, CDR2 YFSETQ. This CDR3 has 16 amino acids. In DNA, the CDR3 is TGCGCCAGCAGCTTGGGAGCGGGAGGGCCTCTAAATGAGCAGTTCTTC. Its protein product is CASSLGAGGPLNEQFF.

The gene calls are TRBV5-6 and TRBJ1-1; TRBD1 aligns across 8 bases. This CDR3 spans 17 amino acids. The ends lost 5 bases at V and 3 bases at J; junction bases unmatched: 15. The germline CDR1 and CDR2 sequences are SGHDT and YYEEEE. The CDR3 loop reads CASSHLQGAMGDTEAFF. DNA of the CDR3: TGTGCCAGCAGTCACCTCCAGGGGGCGATGGGAGACACTGAAGCTTTCTTT.

The table lists this clone with a count of one. This chain connects TRBV5-4 to TRBJ2-3; no clear D gene. Germline V gives CDR1 SGHNT, CDR2 YYREEE (reference sequence). The V end lost 4 bases, the J end lost 2 bases, and 11 bases lay between the germline ends. This CDR3 has 14 amino acids. This CDR3 reads CASSAAAYTDTQYF. The CDR3 DNA reads as TGTGCCAGCAGCGCGGCAGCCTACACAGATACGCAGTATTTT.

The gene calls are TRBV5-1 and TRBJ1-4; D is ambiguous. V dropped 4 bases and J dropped 7 bases, with 11 bases sitting between them. Germline values: CDR1 SGHRS, CDR2 YFSETQ. The CDR3 sequence is 13 residues long. CDR3: CASSGPDGEKLFF. CDR3 nucleotides: TGCGCCAGCAGCGGCCCGGACGGTGAAAAACTGTTTTTT.

The rearrangement uses TRBV6-1 and TRBJ2-7; TRBD1 matches at 7 bases. In germline, CDR1 is MNHNS, CDR2 SASEGT. There are 16 residues in the CDR3. With 3 bases clipped from V and 3 bases from J, the junction kept 11 bases outside the gene matches. CDR3 sequence: CASSDRGSGWGYEQYF. CDR3 bases: TGTGCCAGCAGTGACAGGGGGTCAGGATGGGGCTACGAGCAGTACTTC.

This clone was found a few times. The chain employs TRBV7-8 and TRBJ1-1; no reliable D call. V shed 7 bases and J shed 1 base, with 13 bases lying between them. Germline V lookup: CDR1 SGHVS, CDR2 FQNEAQ. CDR3 length equals 14 residues. The CDR3 region is CASNHLTWNTEAFF. CDR3 nucleotide sequence: TGTGCCAGCAACCACCTGACTTGGAACACTGAAGCTTTCTTT.

The chain joins TRBV4-1 to TRBJ2-3; unclear D gene. CDR3 length equals 15 residues. Germline assignment: CDR1 MGHRA and CDR2 YSYEKL. The germline V and J ends were trimmed by 0 bases and 1 base, with 8 bases remaining between them. In DNA form, the CDR3 reads TGCGCCAGCAGCCAAGATCCAGACCGCACAGATACGCAGTATTTT. Translating it yields CASSQDPDRTDTQYF.

The chain uses TRBV28 and TRBJ1-1; TRBD1 matches 9 bases. The CDR3 is made up of 12 amino acids. Trimming cost V 6 bases and J 9 bases; bases outside gene matches: 5. Germline-derived CDR1 and CDR2 are MDHEN and SYDVKM. This CDR3 reads CASSQDRGKAFF. The DNA of the CDR3 is TGTGCCAGCAGCCAGGACAGGGGTAAAGCTTTCTTT. Filled out from reference TRBV28 and TRBJ1-1, the complete variable domain reads DVKVTQSSRYLVKRTGEKVFLECVQDMDHENMFWYRQDPGLGLRLIYFSYDVKMKEKGDIPEGYSVSREKKERFSLILESASTNQTSMYLCASSQDRGKAFFGQGTRLTVV.